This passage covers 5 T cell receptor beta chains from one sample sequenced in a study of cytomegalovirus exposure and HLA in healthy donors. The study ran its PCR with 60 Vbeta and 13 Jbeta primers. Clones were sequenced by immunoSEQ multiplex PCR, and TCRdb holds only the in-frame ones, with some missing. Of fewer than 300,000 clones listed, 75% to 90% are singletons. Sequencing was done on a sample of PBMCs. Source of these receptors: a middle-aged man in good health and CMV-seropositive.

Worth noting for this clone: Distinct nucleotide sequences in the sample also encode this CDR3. The CDR3 region has the DNA TGTGCCAGTAGTATAGGGAGTGGTGGATCCTACGAGCAGTACTTC. It specifies CASSIGSGGSYEQYF. V is TRBV19 and J is TRBJ2-7; D uncertain. The V and J ends lost 1 base and 1 base respectively, with 11 bases between them. CDR3 length equals 15 residues. Germline CDR1 LNHDA, CDR2 SQIVND (reference sequence).

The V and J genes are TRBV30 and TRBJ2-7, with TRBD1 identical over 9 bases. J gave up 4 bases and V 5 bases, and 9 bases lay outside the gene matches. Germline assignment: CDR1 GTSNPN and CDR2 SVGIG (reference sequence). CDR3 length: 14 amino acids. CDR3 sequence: CAWSAGQGAYEQYF. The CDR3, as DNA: TGTGCCTGGTCCGCGGGACAGGGAGCGTACGAGCAGTACTTC.

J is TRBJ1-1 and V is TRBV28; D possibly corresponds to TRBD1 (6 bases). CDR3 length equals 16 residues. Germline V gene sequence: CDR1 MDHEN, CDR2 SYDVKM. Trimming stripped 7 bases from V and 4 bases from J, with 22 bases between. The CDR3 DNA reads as TGTGCCAGCACCTTGGCCAAATCAGGGGTAGGCACTGAAGCTTTCTTT. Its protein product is CASTLAKSGVGTEAFF.

The CDR3 coding sequence is TGTGCCATCAGTGGCGGGCGTAGCTCCTACGAGCAGTACTTC. It encodes CAISGGRSSYEQYF. The V and J genes are TRBV10-3 and TRBJ2-7, with a weak D call TRBD2 (5 bases). The CDR3 length is 14 residues. V was clipped by 4 bases and J by 0 bases, with 10 bases between them. CDR1 is ENHRY, CDR2 SYGVKD, per germline.

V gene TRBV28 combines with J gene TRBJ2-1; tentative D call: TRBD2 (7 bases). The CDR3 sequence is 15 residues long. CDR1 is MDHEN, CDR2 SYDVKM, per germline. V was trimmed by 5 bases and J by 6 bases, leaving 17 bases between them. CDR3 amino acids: CASSRPSRGGNEQFF. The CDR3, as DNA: TGTGCCAGCAGTCGCCCATCGAGGGGGGGCAATGAGCAGTTCTTC.